The entry below gives a single TCR beta chain sequence along with its context. As yet, its antigen is unknown. With a duration under 2 months, the hyperthyroidism was newly diagnosed in patients aged 18 to 65. The diagnoses drew upon clinical symptoms, serum thyroxine and TRAb, thyroid ultrasound and orbital computed tomography. The authors obtained PBMCs from around 11 ml of fresh peripheral blood. The data were obtained in a study of T cells in Graves' hyperthyroidism and ophthalmopathy. Findings and limits, study-wide: A 13 V-J signature model discriminated ophthalmopathy versus stable hyperthyroidism.

Template material for amplifying TCR beta CDR3 regions consisted of RNA transcripts. Researchers ran a first-round RT-PCR on the TCR CDR3 using the HTBI primer set. One entry per CDR3 protein, called by TCRdb with MiXCR from the multiplex PCR reads. The sample has 300,000 or so distinct CDR3 sequences; over 15% are singletons. The V gene's germline CDR1 is SQVTM and CDR2 ANQGSEA. The germline V and J ends were trimmed by 1 base and 8 bases, with 14 bases remaining between them. The CDR3 totals 13 residues. The V gene is TRBV29-1, the J gene TRBJ1-2; D gene unclear. The clonotype was recovered from a man in his thirties or forties with Graves' hyperthyroidism. The specimen sequenced was blood. CDR3 region: CSVEVPGAEGYTF. In DNA, the CDR3 is TGCAGCGTTGAAGTCCCGGGAGCTGAAGGCTACACCTTC.